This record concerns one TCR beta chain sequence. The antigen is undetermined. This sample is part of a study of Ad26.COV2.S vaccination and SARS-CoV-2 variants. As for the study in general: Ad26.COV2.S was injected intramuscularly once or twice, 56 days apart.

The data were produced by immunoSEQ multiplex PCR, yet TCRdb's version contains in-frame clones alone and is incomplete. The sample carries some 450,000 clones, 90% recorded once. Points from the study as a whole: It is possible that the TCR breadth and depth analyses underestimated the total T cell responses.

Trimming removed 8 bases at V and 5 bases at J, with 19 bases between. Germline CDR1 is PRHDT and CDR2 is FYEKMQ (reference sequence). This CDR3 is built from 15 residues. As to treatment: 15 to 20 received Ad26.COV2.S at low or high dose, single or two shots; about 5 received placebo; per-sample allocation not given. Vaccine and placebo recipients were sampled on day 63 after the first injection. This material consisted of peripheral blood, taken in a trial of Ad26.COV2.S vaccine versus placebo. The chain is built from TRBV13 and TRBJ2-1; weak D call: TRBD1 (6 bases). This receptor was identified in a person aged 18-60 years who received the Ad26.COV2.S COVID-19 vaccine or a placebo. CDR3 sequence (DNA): TGTGCCAGCCATTGGGACACTTTTGGGAACAATGAGCAGTTCTTC. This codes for CASHWDTFGNNEQFF.